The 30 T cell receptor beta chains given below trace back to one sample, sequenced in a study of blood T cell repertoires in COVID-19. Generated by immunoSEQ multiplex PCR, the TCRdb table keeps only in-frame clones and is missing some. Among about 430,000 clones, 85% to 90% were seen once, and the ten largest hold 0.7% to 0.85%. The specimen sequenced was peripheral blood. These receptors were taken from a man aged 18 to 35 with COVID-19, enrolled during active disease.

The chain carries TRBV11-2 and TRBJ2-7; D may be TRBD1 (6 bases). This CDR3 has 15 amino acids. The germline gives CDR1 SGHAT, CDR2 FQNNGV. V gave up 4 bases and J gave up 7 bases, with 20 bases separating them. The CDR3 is CASSSVQGPGDEQYF. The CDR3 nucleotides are TGTGCCAGCAGCTCGGTACAGGGCCCCGGGGATGAGCAGTACTTC.

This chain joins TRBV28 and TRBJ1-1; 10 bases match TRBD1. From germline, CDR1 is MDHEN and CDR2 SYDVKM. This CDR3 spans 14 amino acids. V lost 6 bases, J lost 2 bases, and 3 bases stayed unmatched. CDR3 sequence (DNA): TGTGCCAGCAGAGGACAGGGGGGCAACACTGAAGCTTTCTTT. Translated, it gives CASRGQGGNTEAFF.

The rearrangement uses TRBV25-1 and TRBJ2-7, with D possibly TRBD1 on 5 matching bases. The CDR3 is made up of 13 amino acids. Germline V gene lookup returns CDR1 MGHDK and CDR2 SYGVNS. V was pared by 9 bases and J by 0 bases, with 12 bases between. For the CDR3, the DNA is TGTGCCAGTCAGGGCGAGAGCTCCTACGAGCAGTACTTC. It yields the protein CASQGESSYEQYF.

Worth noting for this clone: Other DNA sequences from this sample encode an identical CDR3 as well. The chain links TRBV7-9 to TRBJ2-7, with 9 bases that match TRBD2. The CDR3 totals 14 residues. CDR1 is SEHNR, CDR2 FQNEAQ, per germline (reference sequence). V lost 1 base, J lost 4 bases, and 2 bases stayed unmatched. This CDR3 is CASSLGLAAYEQYF. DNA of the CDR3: TGTGCCAGCAGCTTAGGACTAGCGGCATACGAGCAGTACTTC.

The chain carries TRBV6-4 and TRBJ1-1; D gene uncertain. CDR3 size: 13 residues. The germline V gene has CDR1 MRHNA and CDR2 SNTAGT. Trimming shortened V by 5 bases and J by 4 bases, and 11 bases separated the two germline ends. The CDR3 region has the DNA TGTGCCAGCAGTTTACTTGCAAGCACTGAAGCTTTCTTT. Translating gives CASSLLASTEAFF.

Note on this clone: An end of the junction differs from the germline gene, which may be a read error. The CDR3 loop is CASSYSTGLSPYNEQFF. The CDR3 DNA is TGTGCTAGCAGCTATTCGACTGGGTTGAGCCCCTACAATGAGCAGTTCTTC. J is TRBJ2-1 and V is TRBV7-7; D ambiguous. This CDR3 contains 17 residues. Germline CDR1 is SSHAT and CDR2 is FNYEAQ (reference sequence).

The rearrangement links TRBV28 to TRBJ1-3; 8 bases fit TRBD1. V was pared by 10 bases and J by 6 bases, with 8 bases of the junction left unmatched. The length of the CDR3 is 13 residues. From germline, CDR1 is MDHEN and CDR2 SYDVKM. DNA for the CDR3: TGTGCCACCCGAGGACAGGGAACAAACACCATATATTTT. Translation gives CATRGQGTNTIYF.

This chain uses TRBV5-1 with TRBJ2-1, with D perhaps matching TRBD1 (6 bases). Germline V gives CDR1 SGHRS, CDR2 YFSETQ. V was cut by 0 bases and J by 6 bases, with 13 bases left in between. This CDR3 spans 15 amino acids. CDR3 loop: CASSLVQGRGNEQFF. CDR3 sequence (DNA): TGCGCCAGCAGCTTGGTACAGGGCAGGGGCAATGAGCAGTTCTTC.

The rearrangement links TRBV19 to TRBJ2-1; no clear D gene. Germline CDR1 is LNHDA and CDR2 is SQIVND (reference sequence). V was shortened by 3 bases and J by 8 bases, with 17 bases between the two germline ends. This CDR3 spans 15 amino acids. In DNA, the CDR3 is TGTGCCAGTAGTATGGGCCCAGGTCCCCTCGATGAGCAGTTCTTC. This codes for CASSMGPGPLDEQFF.

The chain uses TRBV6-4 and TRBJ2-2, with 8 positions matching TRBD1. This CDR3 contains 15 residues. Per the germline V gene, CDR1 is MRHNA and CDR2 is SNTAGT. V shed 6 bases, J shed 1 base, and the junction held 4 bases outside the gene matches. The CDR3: CASSEDRGNTGELFF. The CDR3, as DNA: TGTGCCAGCAGCGAAGACAGGGGGAACACCGGGGAGCTGTTTTTT.

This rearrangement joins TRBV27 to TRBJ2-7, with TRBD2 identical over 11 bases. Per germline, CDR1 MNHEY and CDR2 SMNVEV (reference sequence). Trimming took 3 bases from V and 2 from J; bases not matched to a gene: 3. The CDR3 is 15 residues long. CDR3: CASSFTGLAAYEQYF. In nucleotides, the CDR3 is TGTGCCAGCAGTTTTACGGGACTAGCGGCCTACGAGCAGTACTTC.

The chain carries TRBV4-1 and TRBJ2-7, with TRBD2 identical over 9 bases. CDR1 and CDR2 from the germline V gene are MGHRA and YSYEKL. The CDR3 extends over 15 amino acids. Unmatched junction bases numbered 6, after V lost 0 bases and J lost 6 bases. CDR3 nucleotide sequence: TGCGCCAGCAGCCAAGACTGGAGTAGCGGGAGCGAGCAGTACTTC. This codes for CASSQDWSSGSEQYF.

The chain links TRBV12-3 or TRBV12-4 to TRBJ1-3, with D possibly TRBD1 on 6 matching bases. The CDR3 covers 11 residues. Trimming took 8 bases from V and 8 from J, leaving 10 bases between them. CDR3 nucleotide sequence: TGTGCCAGCCTAAACAGGGACACCATATATTTT. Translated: CASLNRDTIYF.

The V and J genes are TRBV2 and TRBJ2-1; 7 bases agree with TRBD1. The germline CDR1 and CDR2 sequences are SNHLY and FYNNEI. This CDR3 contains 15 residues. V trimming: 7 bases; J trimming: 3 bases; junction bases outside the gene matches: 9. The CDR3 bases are TGTGCCAGCAAAGTCCGGGACAGCAACTACAATGAGCAGTTCTTC. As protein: CASKVRDSNYNEQFF.

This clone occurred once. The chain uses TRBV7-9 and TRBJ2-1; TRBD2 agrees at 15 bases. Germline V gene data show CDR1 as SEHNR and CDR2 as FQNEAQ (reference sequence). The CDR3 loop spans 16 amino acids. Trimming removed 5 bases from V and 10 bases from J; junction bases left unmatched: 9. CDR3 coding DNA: TGTGCCAGCAGCCTCCGGACTAGCGGGAGGGGGGACGAGCAGTTCTTC. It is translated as CASSLRTSGRGDEQFF. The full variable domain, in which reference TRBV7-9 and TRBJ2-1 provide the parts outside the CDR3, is DTGVSQNPRHKITKRGQNVTFRCDPISEHNRLYWYRQTLGQGPEFLTYFQNEAQLEKSRLLSDRFSAERPKGSFSTLEIQRTEQGDSAMYLCASSLRTSGRGDEQFFGPGTRLTVL.

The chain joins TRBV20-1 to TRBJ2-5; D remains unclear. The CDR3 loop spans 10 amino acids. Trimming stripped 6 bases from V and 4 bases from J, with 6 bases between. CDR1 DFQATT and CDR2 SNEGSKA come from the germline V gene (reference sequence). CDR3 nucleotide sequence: TGCAGTGCCCAGTTAGAGACCCAGTACTTC. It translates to CSAQLETQYF.

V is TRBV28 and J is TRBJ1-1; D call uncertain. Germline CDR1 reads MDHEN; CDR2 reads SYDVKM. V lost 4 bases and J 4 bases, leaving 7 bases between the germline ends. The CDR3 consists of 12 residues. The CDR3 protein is CASSSPRTEAFF. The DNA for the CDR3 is TGTGCCAGCAGTTCTCCCCGCACTGAAGCTTTCTTT.

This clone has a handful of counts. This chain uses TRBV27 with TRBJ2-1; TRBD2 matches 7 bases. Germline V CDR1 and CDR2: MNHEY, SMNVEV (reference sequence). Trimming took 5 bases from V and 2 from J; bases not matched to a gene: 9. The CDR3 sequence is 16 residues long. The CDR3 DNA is TGTGCCAGCAGTCAGCTGGGGACTACACCCTACAATGAGCAGTTCTTC. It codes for CASSQLGTTPYNEQFF.

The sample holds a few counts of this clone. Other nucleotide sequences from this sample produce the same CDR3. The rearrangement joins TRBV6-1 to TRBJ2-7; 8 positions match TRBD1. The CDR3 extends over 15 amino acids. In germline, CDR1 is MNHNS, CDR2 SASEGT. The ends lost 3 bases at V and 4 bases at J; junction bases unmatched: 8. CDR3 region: CASSELGQGPYEQYF. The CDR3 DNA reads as TGTGCCAGCAGTGAGTTAGGACAGGGACCTTACGAGCAGTACTTC.

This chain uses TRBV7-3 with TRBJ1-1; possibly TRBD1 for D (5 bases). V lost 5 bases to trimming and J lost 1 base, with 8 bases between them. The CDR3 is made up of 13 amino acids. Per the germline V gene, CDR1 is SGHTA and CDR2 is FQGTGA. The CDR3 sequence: CASSPQGNTEAFF. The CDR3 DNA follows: TGTGCCAGCAGCCCCCAGGGGAACACTGAAGCTTTCTTT.

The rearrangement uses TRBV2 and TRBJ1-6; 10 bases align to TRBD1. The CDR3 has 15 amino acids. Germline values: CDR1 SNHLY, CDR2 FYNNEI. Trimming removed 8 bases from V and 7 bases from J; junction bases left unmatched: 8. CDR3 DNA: TGTGCCAGCGCGGACAGGGGGAGTCAAAATTCACCCCTCCACTTT. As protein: CASADRGSQNSPLHF.

The CDR3 DNA follows: TGTGCCAGCAGTTCGAGGACAAGTAACTATGGCTACACCTTC. This gives the protein CASSSRTSNYGYTF. This chain connects TRBV27 to TRBJ1-2, with D tentatively TRBD1 (5 bases). V was trimmed by 4 bases and J by 1 base, leaving 10 bases between them. CDR3 size: 14 residues. Germline assignment: CDR1 MNHEY and CDR2 SMNVEV (reference sequence).

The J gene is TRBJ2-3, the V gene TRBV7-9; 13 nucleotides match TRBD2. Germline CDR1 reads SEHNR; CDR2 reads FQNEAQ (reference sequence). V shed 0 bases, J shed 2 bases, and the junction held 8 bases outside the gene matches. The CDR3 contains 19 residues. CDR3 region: CASSLAELAGGWATDTQYF. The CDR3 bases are TGTGCCAGCAGCTTAGCAGAACTAGCGGGAGGGTGGGCCACAGATACGCAGTATTTT. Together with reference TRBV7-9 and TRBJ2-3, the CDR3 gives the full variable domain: DTGVSQNPRHKITKRGQNVTFRCDPISEHNRLYWYRQTLGQGPEFLTYFQNEAQLEKSRLLSDRFSAERPKGSFSTLEIQRTEQGDSAMYLCASSLAELAGGWATDTQYFGPGTRLTVL.

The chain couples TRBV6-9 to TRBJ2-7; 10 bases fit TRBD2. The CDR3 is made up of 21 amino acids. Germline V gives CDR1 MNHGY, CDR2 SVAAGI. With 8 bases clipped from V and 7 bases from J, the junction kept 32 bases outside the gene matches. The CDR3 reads CASATRSLERGGDVLIPEQYF. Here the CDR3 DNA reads TGTGCCAGCGCAACCCGGAGTCTGGAGCGGGGGGGCGATGTGCTTATTCCAGAGCAGTACTTC.

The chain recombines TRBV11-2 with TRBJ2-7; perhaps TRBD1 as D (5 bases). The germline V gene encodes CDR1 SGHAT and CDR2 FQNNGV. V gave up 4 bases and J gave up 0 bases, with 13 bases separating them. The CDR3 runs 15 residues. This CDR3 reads CASSSRRQSSYEQYF. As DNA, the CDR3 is TGTGCCAGCAGCTCGAGACGACAGAGCTCCTACGAGCAGTACTTC.

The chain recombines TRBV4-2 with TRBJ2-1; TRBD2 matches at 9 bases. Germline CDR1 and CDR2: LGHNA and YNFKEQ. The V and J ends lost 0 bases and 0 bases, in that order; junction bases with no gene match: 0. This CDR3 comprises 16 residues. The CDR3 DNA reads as TGTGCCAGCAGCCAAGAAGCGGGAGGCTCCTACAATGAGCAGTTCTTC. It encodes CASSQEAGGSYNEQFF.

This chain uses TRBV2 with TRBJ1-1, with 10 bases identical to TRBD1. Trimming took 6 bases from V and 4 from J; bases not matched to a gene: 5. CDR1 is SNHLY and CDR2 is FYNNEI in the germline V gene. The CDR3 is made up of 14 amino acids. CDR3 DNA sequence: TGTGCCAGCAGAGGGGACAGGGGCGGCACTGAAGCTTTCTTT. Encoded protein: CASRGDRGGTEAFF.

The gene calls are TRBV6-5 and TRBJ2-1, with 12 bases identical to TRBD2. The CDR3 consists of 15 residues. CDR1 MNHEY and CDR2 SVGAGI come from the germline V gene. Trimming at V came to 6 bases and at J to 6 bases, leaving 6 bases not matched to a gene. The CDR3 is CASRDRTSGTNEQFF. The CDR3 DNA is TGTGCCAGCAGGGATAGGACTAGCGGGACCAATGAGCAGTTCTTC.

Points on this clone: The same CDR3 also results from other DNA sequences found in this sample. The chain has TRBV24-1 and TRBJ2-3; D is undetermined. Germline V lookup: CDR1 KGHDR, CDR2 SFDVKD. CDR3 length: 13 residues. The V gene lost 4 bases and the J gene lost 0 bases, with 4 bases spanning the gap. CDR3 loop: CATSDPSTDTQYF. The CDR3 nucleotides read TGTGCCACCAGTGACCCTAGCACAGATACGCAGTATTTT.

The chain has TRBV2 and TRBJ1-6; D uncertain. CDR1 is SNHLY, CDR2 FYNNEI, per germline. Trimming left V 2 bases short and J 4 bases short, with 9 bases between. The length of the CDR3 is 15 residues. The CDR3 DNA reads TGTGCCAGCAGTGAACCCAAGCGGTATAATTCACCCCTCCACTTT. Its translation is CASSEPKRYNSPLHF.